This TCR beta chain originates from a study of long-term antiretroviral therapy in people with HIV. Regarding the study as a whole: The clones with expansion before ART were dominant in the repertoire at all time points.

Sequencing used immunoSEQ v3.0 at survey level. Generated by immunoSEQ multiplex PCR, the TCRdb table keeps only in-frame clones and is missing some. The sample has 25,000 to 30,000 clones, about 94% seen once; the top ten hold about 2.6%. Before DNA extraction, roughly 0.85-10 million cryopreserved PBMC were held in the samples. With 3 bases clipped from V and 0 bases from J, the junction kept 5 bases outside the gene matches. Germline lookup yields CDR1 SGHDN and CDR2 FVKESK. The length of the CDR3 is 15 residues. Details on this clone: Antigen specificity is unknown.

The receptor was isolated from a man aged 50-60 years with HIV. V usage is TRBV14 and J usage is TRBJ2-7; the match to TRBD1 covers 7 bases. The sequences come from unsorted PBMCs, collected 7.3 to 7.5 years after starting antiretroviral therapy. This CDR3 is CASSHRQGFSYEQYF. For the CDR3, the DNA is TGTGCCAGCAGCCATCGACAGGGTTTCTCCTACGAGCAGTACTTC.